The rows below give T cell receptor beta chains drawn from one sample of a study of cytomegalovirus exposure and HLA in healthy donors. The method was immunoSEQ multiplex PCR; TCRdb's version includes in-frame clones alone and lacks a portion of them. The sample contains about 150,000 clones, approximately 73% of which appear only once. The source material was PBMCs. The origin of the receptors is a woman aged 18-29 years in good health and CMV-seropositive. Each CDR3 is given with its conserved first and last residue.

V	J	CDR3
TRBV19	TRBJ2-6	CASRPGTVANVLTF
TRBV7-6	TRBJ2-7	CASSFAGGLYEQYF
TRBV5-5	TRBJ1-4	CASSPDGGGKLFF
TRBV7-3	TRBJ2-5	CASSLTGGASETQYF
TRBV5-1	TRBJ1-3	CASSPGQNVGNTIYF
TRBV27	TRBJ1-5	CASSTRQGGRGNQPQHF
TRBV19	TRBJ1-2	CASSPDRFSYGYTF
TRBV29-1	TRBJ1-5	CSVAQVQNQPQHF
TRBV5-4	TRBJ2-5	CASSPQRVTWETQYF
TRBV5-1	TRBJ2-2	CASSFLEMNGELFF
TRBV7-3	TRBJ2-5	CASSLGRRETQYF
TRBV5-1	TRBJ1-1	CASSLATRGYTEAFF
TRBV10-3	TRBJ2-7	CAISDEYSYEQYF
TRBV4-2	TRBJ1-1	CASSQDFRATLPMNTEAFF
TRBV10-3	TRBJ2-1	CATAGRGTSYNEQFF
TRBV7-2	TRBJ1-1	CASSLAQGGDTEAFF
TRBV11-3	TRBJ2-1	CASSHRVRGLDEQFF